A selection of T cell receptor beta chains follows, all from one sample in a study of blood T cells in healthy people across ages. TCRdb reprocessed the 5' RACE reads via MiXCR and lists one record per CDR3 protein. The sample carries 800,000 or so distinct CDR3 sequences, 20% to 25% recorded once. These data were also reused for a study on T cells of mothers and their children.

The sample comprised blood. All receptors derive from a boy between 10 and 17 years old in good health. Both conserved end residues are part of each CDR3. The D gene is left open where the match is weak. Some rows have no size entry. The others give once, few or many, or a class for an expanded clone.

few TRBD1 TRBJ2-5 TRBV24-1 CATSVPIRGQETQYF TGTGCCACCAGTGTTCCGATCAGGGGGCAAGAGACCCAGTACTTC
few TRBD2 TRBJ2-3 TRBV12-3/TRBV12-4 CASSWTSSADTQYF TGTGCCAGCAGTTGGACTAGCTCGGCAGATACGCAGTATTTT
few TRBD2 TRBJ2-7 TRBV7-2 CASSLLGTSFGPPPVHEQYF TGTGCCAGCAGCCTGCTGGGGACTAGCTTCGGCCCCCCACCAGTCCACGAGCAGTACTTC
- TRBD2 TRBJ2-7 TRBV10-3 CAIRMGASGVEILF TGTGCCATCAGGATGGGAGCTAGCGGGGTGGAAATACTATTC
- TRBD2 TRBJ2-3 TRBV24-1 CATSDGLAGAFQYF TGTGCCACCAGTGATGGACTAGCGGGGGCCTTTCAGTATTTT
- TRBD2 TRBJ2-4 TRBV7-8 CASSLYRTSGRGVVKNIQYF TGTGCCAGCAGCTTGTACCGGACTAGCGGGAGGGGAGTTGTCAAAAACATTCAGTACTTC
- TRBD2 TRBJ2-1 TRBV5-1 CASKLGLGGVDEQFF TGCGCCAGCAAGCTAGGACTAGGAGGGGTCGATGAGCAGTTCTTC
- - TRBJ2-7 TRBV2 CATATESEQYF TGTGCCACCGCGACGGAATCCGAGCAGTACTTC
- TRBD1 TRBJ2-5 TRBV12-3/TRBV12-4 CASSPGTDRARETQYF TGTGCCAGCAGTCCTGGAACGGACAGGGCCAGAGAGACCCAGTACTTC
- TRBD2 TRBJ2-5 TRBV7-2 CASSPTWGGVLTQYF TGTGCCAGCAGCCCCACTTGGGGGGGTGTGCTGACCCAGTACTTC
few - TRBJ1-2 TRBV6-2/TRBV6-3 CASSSPRTGYGYTF TGTGCCAGCAGTAGCCCTCGGACGGGCTATGGCTACACCTTC
- - TRBJ2-5 TRBV28 CASSLFIGQGKETQYF TGTGCCAGCAGTTTATTTATTGGCCAGGGAAAAGAGACCCAGTACTTC
- TRBD2 TRBJ2-1 TRBV29-1 CSVETSDYNEQFF TGCAGCGTTGAGACTAGCGACTACAATGAGCAGTTCTTC
- - TRBJ1-1 TRBV28 CASTPSTRGLGNTEAFF TGTGCCAGCACTCCCTCGACGCGGGGGCTCGGGAACACTGAAGCTTTCTTT